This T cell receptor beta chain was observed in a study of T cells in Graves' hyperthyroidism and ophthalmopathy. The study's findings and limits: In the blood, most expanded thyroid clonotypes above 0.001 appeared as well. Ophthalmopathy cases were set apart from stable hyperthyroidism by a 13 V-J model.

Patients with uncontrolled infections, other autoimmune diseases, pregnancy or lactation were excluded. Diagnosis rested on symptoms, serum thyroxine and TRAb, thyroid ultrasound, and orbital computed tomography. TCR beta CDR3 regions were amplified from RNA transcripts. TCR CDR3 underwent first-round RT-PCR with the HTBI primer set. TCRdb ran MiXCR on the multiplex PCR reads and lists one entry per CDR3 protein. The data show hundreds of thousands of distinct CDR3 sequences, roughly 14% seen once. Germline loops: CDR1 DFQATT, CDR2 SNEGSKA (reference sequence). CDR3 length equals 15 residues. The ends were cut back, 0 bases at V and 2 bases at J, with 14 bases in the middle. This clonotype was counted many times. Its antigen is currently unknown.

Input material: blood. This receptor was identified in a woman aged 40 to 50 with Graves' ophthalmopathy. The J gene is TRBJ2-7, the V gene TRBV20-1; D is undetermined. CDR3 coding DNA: TGCAGTGCTAGAGACGGAGAGGCAGCCACCTACGAGCAGTACTTC. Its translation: CSARDGEAATYEQYF.